This T cell receptor beta chain derives from a study of cytomegalovirus exposure and HLA in healthy donors. Germline lookup yields CDR1 SQVTM and CDR2 ANQGSEA. The CDR3 has 13 residues. The trim removed 6 bases at V and 1 base at J, leaving 5 bases unmatched. Clones were read by immunoSEQ multiplex PCR, and TCRdb kept only the in-frame ones, dropping some. The sample includes about 120,000 clones, about 85% of them seen just once. The receptor was derived from a man between 18 and 29 years old in good health and CMV-seropositive. The sample was PBMCs. V and J are TRBV29-1 and TRBJ1-1; 7 bases match TRBD1. The CDR3 spells CSVCRDRNTEAFF. In DNA form, the CDR3 reads TGCAGCGTCTGCAGGGACAGGAACACTGAAGCTTTCTTT.